The 31 T cell receptor beta chains below come from one sample, sequenced in a study of PD-L1 blockade in urothelial cancer listed by TCRdb under 2017. The method was the immunoSEQ multiplex PCR assay. What TCRdb holds here is the immuneACCESS table cut down to in-frame rearrangements. Part of the clones is not present; checked against another copy, under half of the missing clones reflect an unresolved V gene, and the others are unexplained. The sample table contains 50,000 to 55,000 clones; only one count was recorded for over 65% of them. 1% to 1.5% of the sample is taken by the ten largest. Taken with the paper, the label for time point translates to: pretreatment peripheral blood. This material consisted of PBMCs, taken around atezolizumab (anti-PD-L1) treatment. All receptors derive from a man between 50 and 59 years old with urothelial cancer.

This rearrangement joins TRBV7-6 to TRBJ1-2; 7 bases fit TRBD1. J was trimmed by 2 bases and V by 4 bases; bases with no gene match: 4. Germline V gene sequence: CDR1 SGHVS, CDR2 FNYEAQ. The CDR3 covers 14 residues. The DNA of the CDR3 is TGTGCCAGCAGCTCGGGACAGACCAACTATGGCTACACCTTC. It translates to CASSSGQTNYGYTF.

The rearrangement uses TRBV4-3 and TRBJ1-1, with D maybe TRBD1 (6 bases). This CDR3 is 16 amino acids long. Per germline, CDR1 LGHNA and CDR2 YSLEER. The V and J ends lost 0 bases and 11 bases respectively, with 22 bases between them. The CDR3 loop reads CASSQDEGQGGGRAFF. CDR3 coding DNA: TGCGCCAGCAGCCAAGATGAAGGTCAGGGAGGGGGTAGGGCTTTCTTT.

This clone occurred once. J is TRBJ2-7 and V is TRBV11-3; D not resolved. V lost 2 bases and J 0 bases, leaving 5 bases between the germline ends. The CDR3 extends over 13 amino acids. Looked up from germline, CDR1 is SGHNT and CDR2 is YENEEA. The CDR3 region is CASSLHSSYEQYF. Written as DNA, the CDR3 is TGTGCCAGCAGCTTACATAGCTCCTACGAGCAGTACTTC.

The chain couples TRBV6-5 to TRBJ2-1, with 8 bases that match TRBD2. Unmatched junction bases numbered 5, after V lost 4 bases and J lost 0 bases. This CDR3 region has 16 residues. CDR1 is MNHEY and CDR2 is SVGAGI in the germline V gene. This chain's CDR3 is CASSSTGGSSYNEQFF. DNA for the CDR3: TGTGCCAGCAGTTCCACGGGGGGGTCCTCCTACAATGAGCAGTTCTTC.

J is TRBJ1-2 and V is TRBV9; D remains unclear. The CDR3 covers 15 residues. V was shortened by 0 bases and J by 5 bases, with 14 bases between the two germline ends. Germline CDR1 reads SGDLS; CDR2 reads YYNGEE. The CDR3 DNA sequence: TGTGCCAGCAGCGTAGGCCAGGCCTCACTTTATGGCTACACCTTC. This gives the protein CASSVGQASLYGYTF.

A single count supports this clone. The chain is built from TRBV7-9 and TRBJ2-2; 9 nucleotides agree with TRBD1. Germline V lookup: CDR1 SEHNR, CDR2 FQNEAQ (reference sequence). The trim removed 5 bases at V and 0 bases at J, leaving 7 bases unmatched. The CDR3 runs 17 residues. Written as DNA, the CDR3 is TGTGCCAGCAGCCCGGGACAGGGAGGGACGAACACCGGGGAGCTGTTTTTT. Amino acid sequence: CASSPGQGGTNTGELFF.

This sequence joins TRBV5-6 and TRBJ2-4, with 12 bases matching TRBD2. Germline CDR1 SGHDT, CDR2 YYEEEE. Trimming at V came to 4 bases and at J to 6 bases, leaving 2 bases not matched to a gene. This CDR3 is 14 amino acids long. DNA for the CDR3: TGTGCCAGCAGCCCTAGCGGGGGGGGAAACATTCAGTACTTC. It translates to CASSPSGGGNIQYF. Drawing the rest from reference TRBV5-6 and TRBJ2-4, the complete variable domain is DAGVTQSPTHLIKTRGQQVTLRCSPKSGHDTVSWYQQALGQGPQFIFQYYEEEERQRGNFPDRFSGHQFPNYSSELNVNALLLGDSALYLCASSPSGGGNIQYFGAGTRLSVL.

The rearrangement links TRBV2 to TRBJ2-5; maybe TRBD1 (5 bases). From germline, CDR1 is SNHLY and CDR2 FYNNEI. The CDR3 loop spans 16 amino acids. Trimming left V 6 bases short and J 4 bases short, with 21 bases between. The CDR3 sequence is CASSGVGGRGIETQYF. The DNA for the CDR3 is TGTGCCAGCAGCGGCGTGGGTGGTAGGGGCATAGAGACCCAGTACTTC.

The chain uses TRBV6-5 and TRBJ2-1; TRBD1 aligns across 8 bases. The CDR3 loop spans 15 amino acids. The germline gives CDR1 MNHEY, CDR2 SVGAGI. With 8 bases clipped from V and 8 bases from J, the junction kept 14 bases outside the gene matches. Here the CDR3 DNA reads TGTGCCAGCGGAAGACAGGGGACCGGTCGGGATGAGCAGTTCTTC. Translation gives CASGRQGTGRDEQFF.

Only one count was recorded for this clone. The chain employs TRBV11-2 and TRBJ1-1; D remains unclear. The germline V gene has CDR1 SGHAT and CDR2 FQNNGV. The V gene lost 3 bases and the J gene lost 4 bases, with 9 bases spanning the gap. This CDR3 has 13 residues. The CDR3 is CASSFSGSTEAFF. The CDR3, as DNA: TGTGCCAGCAGCTTCAGCGGGAGCACTGAAGCTTTCTTT.

The V call is TRBV27, the J call TRBJ1-2; a possible D gene is TRBD1 (6 bases). Deletions cut 5 bases from V and 4 bases from J, with 11 bases between. In germline, CDR1 is MNHEY, CDR2 SMNVEV (reference sequence). The CDR3 is made up of 13 amino acids. The CDR3 here is CASSPTGFYGYTF. The CDR3 bases are TGTGCCAGCAGTCCAACAGGGTTCTATGGCTACACCTTC.

The rearrangement uses TRBV5-1 and TRBJ2-1; 8 nucleotides align to TRBD2. The CDR3 is 15 residues long. J was trimmed by 4 bases and V by 0 bases; bases with no gene match: 3. Germline values: CDR1 SGHRS, CDR2 YFSETQ. The CDR3: CASSLGSGAYNEQFF. The CDR3 nucleotides read TGCGCCAGCAGCTTGGGTAGCGGGGCGTACAATGAGCAGTTCTTC.

The chain has TRBV5-1 and TRBJ2-1, with D unresolved. Germline CDR1 is SGHRS and CDR2 is YFSETQ. The CDR3 is 15 residues long. V was clipped by 0 bases and J by 9 bases, with 16 bases between them. The CDR3 DNA is TGCGCCAGCAGCTTGGTGGGCAATGCCTGGGTTGAGCAGTTCTTC. The encoded protein is CASSLVGNAWVEQFF.

The J gene is TRBJ2-3, the V gene TRBV7-3; 7 bases are a match to TRBD1. CDR3 length: 14 residues. CDR1 and CDR2 from the germline V gene are SGHTA and FQGTGA. Trimming at V came to 4 bases and at J to 2 bases, leaving 3 bases not matched to a gene. CDR3 region: CASSWGQNTDTQYF. CDR3 coding DNA: TGTGCCAGCAGCTGGGGACAGAACACAGATACGCAGTATTTT.

The chain recombines TRBV10-3 with TRBJ2-1, with 13 bases lining up with TRBD2. The CDR3 contains 14 residues. J lost 8 bases, V lost 6 bases, and 4 bases had no gene match. The germline V gene has CDR1 ENHRY and CDR2 SYGVKD. As DNA, the CDR3 is TGTGCCATCAGGGGACTAGCGGGAATCGATGAGCAGTTCTTC. It translates to CAIRGLAGIDEQFF.

The rearrangement uses TRBV19 and TRBJ2-2; 7 positions agree with TRBD1. CDR3 length equals 14 residues. The V gene's germline CDR1 is LNHDA and CDR2 SQIVND (reference sequence). V lost 3 bases to trimming and J lost 6 bases; unmatched junction nucleotides: 4. CDR3 amino acids: CASSITGAPGELFF. CDR3 sequence (DNA): TGTGCCAGTAGTATCACAGGGGCTCCCGGGGAGCTGTTTTTT.

V usage is TRBV6-4 and J usage is TRBJ2-7; TRBD1 is a possible D gene (6 bases). The length of the CDR3 is 13 residues. V was clipped by 3 bases and J by 3 bases, with 9 bases between them. Germline loops: CDR1 MRHNA, CDR2 SNTAGT. The CDR3 DNA reads TGTGCCAGCAGTGAGGACAGCCTCTACGAGCAGTACTTC. It codes for CASSEDSLYEQYF.

This clone ranks as medium-sized. This chain connects TRBV5-1 to TRBJ1-1; TRBD1 might be the D (6 bases). Trimming took 4 bases from V and 5 from J, leaving 12 bases between them. Germline V CDR1 and CDR2: SGHRS, YFSETQ. The CDR3 extends over 13 amino acids. The CDR3 here is CASSKAGVTEAFF. Here the CDR3 DNA reads TGCGCCAGCAGCAAAGCAGGGGTAACTGAAGCTTTCTTT. The entire variable domain, with the rest obtained from reference TRBV5-1 and TRBJ1-1, is as follows: KAGVTQTPRYLIKTRGQQVTLSCSPISGHRSVSWYQQTPGQGLQFLFEYFSETQRNKGNFPGRFSGRQFSNSRSEMNVSTLELGDSALYLCASSKAGVTEAFFGQGTRLTVV.

V gene TRBV11-2 combines with J gene TRBJ1-6; 8 bases are shared with TRBD1. Looked up from germline, CDR1 is SGHAT and CDR2 is FQNNGV. V lost 5 bases and J lost 9; bases outside the gene matches: 6. CDR3 length: 14 residues. The CDR3 protein is CASSPGQGFSPLHF. The DNA for the CDR3 is TGTGCCAGCAGCCCCGGACAGGGTTTTTCACCCCTCCACTTT.

V gene TRBV9 combines with J gene TRBJ2-7, with D uncertain. The V end lost 0 bases, the J end lost 3 bases, and 7 bases lay between the germline ends. Germline V gene data show CDR1 as SGDLS and CDR2 as YYNGEE. This CDR3 contains 13 residues. The CDR3 loop reads CASSVGGSYEQYF. The CDR3 DNA reads as TGTGCCAGCAGCGTAGGCGGTAGCTACGAGCAGTACTTC. Supplemented by reference TRBV9 and TRBJ2-7, the full variable domain reads DSGVTQTPKHLITATGQRVTLRCSPRSGDLSVYWYQQSLDQGLQFLIQYYNGEERAKGNILERFSAQQFPDLHSELNLSSLELGDSALYFCASSVGGSYEQYFGPGTRLTVT.

For this clone: Mismatch with germline at one junction end may stem from a read error. Here the CDR3 DNA reads TGTGCTAGCAGCTTAGGTCTAGGGGAAGCAGATACGCAGTATTTT. This sequence encodes CASSLGLGEADTQYF. This sequence joins TRBV7-7 and TRBJ2-3, with D maybe TRBD1 (5 bases). The germline V gene encodes CDR1 SSHAT and CDR2 FNYEAQ (reference sequence). The CDR3 runs 15 residues.

The chain has TRBV7-2 and TRBJ2-1; D remains ambiguous. The CDR3 sequence is 15 residues long. Trimming stripped 5 bases from V and 6 bases from J, with 17 bases between. CDR1 is SGHTA and CDR2 is FQGNSA in the germline V gene. The CDR3 DNA sequence: TGTGCCAGCAGCCAAAGCCGGCTAGTTAGCAATGAGCAGTTCTTC. Encoded protein: CASSQSRLVSNEQFF.

This clone qualifies as medium-sized. The genes are TRBV29-1 and TRBJ1-2; 8 bases map to TRBD1. CDR3 length equals 14 residues. The germline gives CDR1 SQVTM, CDR2 ANQGSEA. Trimming removed 0 bases from V and 8 bases from J; junction bases left unmatched: 8. The CDR3 region is CSVEEAGGVKGYTF. In nucleotides, the CDR3 is TGCAGCGTTGAAGAGGCAGGGGGCGTTAAGGGCTACACCTTC.

V usage is TRBV5-1 and J usage is TRBJ2-5, with D maybe TRBD1 (5 bases). The germline CDR1 and CDR2 sequences are SGHRS and YFSETQ. Trimming took 4 bases from V and 2 from J, leaving 9 bases between them. The CDR3 totals 13 residues. The CDR3 protein is CASSKDIQETQYF. Here the CDR3 DNA reads TGCGCCAGCAGCAAGGACATACAAGAGACCCAGTACTTC.

This rearrangement joins TRBV6-5 to TRBJ1-6, with 7 bases fitting TRBD1. CDR1 and CDR2 from the germline V gene are MNHEY and SVGAGI. This CDR3 spans 16 amino acids. V lost 0 bases and J lost 11; bases outside the gene matches: 10. The CDR3 coding sequence is TGTGCCAGCAGTTACTCGATCGGCCAGGGGGTAACACCCCTCCACTTT. Translating it yields CASSYSIGQGVTPLHF.

The chain employs TRBV12-5 and TRBJ2-1, with TRBD1 matching 7 bases. Losses at the gene ends were 5 bases for V and 6 bases for J; bases not matched to a gene: 10. This CDR3 comprises 15 residues. CDR1 LGHNT and CDR2 FRNRAP come from the germline V gene. CDR3 sequence (DNA): TGTGCTAGTGGTCCACCAGACAGGGTGGCCAATGAGCAGTTCTTC. Encoded protein: CASGPPDRVANEQFF.

The sample holds a few counts of this clone. V gene TRBV25-1 combines with J gene TRBJ2-7; 9 nucleotides line up with TRBD1. The ends lost 3 bases at V and 8 bases at J; junction bases unmatched: 8. The CDR3 totals 14 residues. Germline lookup yields CDR1 MGHDK and CDR2 SYGVNS. The CDR3 sequence: CASSDTLDRGQQYF. DNA for the CDR3: TGTGCCAGCAGTGATACCCTGGACAGGGGACAGCAGTACTTC.

The V gene is TRBV18, the J gene TRBJ2-7, with D maybe TRBD1 (5 bases). Between the trimmed V and J ends, which lost 6 bases and 0 bases, there was a span of 15 bases. Germline V CDR1 and CDR2: KGHSH, LQKENI. This CDR3 region has 15 residues. The CDR3 DNA reads TGTGCCAGCTCGCTGACGGGCAGGGCCTCCTACGAGCAGTACTTC. It yields the protein CASSLTGRASYEQYF.

The V gene is TRBV7-9, the J gene TRBJ1-1; TRBD1 aligns across 9 bases. The CDR3 has 16 amino acids. CDR1 is SEHNR, CDR2 FQNEAQ, per germline (reference sequence). V was clipped by 3 bases and J by 2 bases; unmatched bases: 7. The CDR3 is CASSLVQGAVNTEAFF. The CDR3 bases are TGTGCCAGCAGCTTGGTACAGGGGGCTGTTAACACTGAAGCTTTCTTT.

The rearrangement uses TRBV11-3 and TRBJ1-1; no clear D. The CDR3 extends over 11 amino acids. Trimming took off 3 bases at V and 6 bases at J, with 5 bases between the two ends. The germline gives CDR1 SGHNT, CDR2 YENEEA. CDR3 bases: TGTGCCAGCAGCTTTTGGCCTGAAGCTTTCTTT. It translates to CASSFWPEAFF.

V usage is TRBV18 and J usage is TRBJ2-7; TRBD2 matches at 14 bases. The CDR3 runs 18 residues. The J segment lost 1 base and the V segment lost 8 bases, leaving 13 bases of the junction unmatched. The germline V gene has CDR1 KGHSH and CDR2 LQKENI. This CDR3 is CASHGTSGSMDGSYEQYF. In DNA, the CDR3 is TGTGCCAGCCACGGGACTAGCGGGAGTATGGATGGGTCCTACGAGCAGTACTTC.